Below, 28 T cell receptor beta chains from the same sample are listed, as sequenced in a study of blood T cell repertoires in COVID-19. Here immunoSEQ multiplex PCR was the method, and the copy in TCRdb shows in-frame clones only, minus some. Of about 140,000 clones in the sample, around 82% were seen once. Sequencing input: peripheral blood. Receptors were obtained from a human donor in a cohort sampled during active COVID-19.

V and J are TRBV7-4 and TRBJ2-4; tentative D call: TRBD1 (6 bases). The CDR3 is 16 amino acids. V lost 4 bases to trimming and J lost 6 bases, with 19 bases between them. CDR1 and CDR2 (germline): SGHVT, SQSDAQ. CDR3 in amino acids: CASSSRQVTPSNIQYF. The CDR3 DNA reads as TGTGCCAGCAGCTCACGACAGGTGACCCCCTCAAACATTCAGTACTTC.

The V gene is TRBV5-1, the J gene TRBJ1-1, with TRBD1 matching over 7 bases. Germline-derived CDR1 and CDR2 are SGHRS and YFSETQ. The CDR3 loop spans 14 amino acids. With 5 bases clipped from V and 6 bases from J, the junction kept 10 bases outside the gene matches. The CDR3 bases are TGCGCCAGCAGAGGAGGGACAGAGACCTCTGAAGCTTTCTTT. Translated: CASRGGTETSEAFF. The variable domain in full, completed from reference TRBV5-1 and TRBJ1-1, reads KAGVTQTPRYLIKTRGQQVTLSCSPISGHRSVSWYQQTPGQGLQFLFEYFSETQRNKGNFPGRFSGRQFSNSRSEMNVSTLELGDSALYLCASRGGTETSEAFFGQGTRLTVV.

The chain links TRBV7-3 to TRBJ2-1; D possibly corresponds to TRBD2 (6 bases). This CDR3 is built from 16 residues. Germline assignment: CDR1 SGHTA and CDR2 FQGTGA. The V and J ends lost 1 base and 6 bases respectively, with 16 bases between them. CDR3 coding DNA: TGTGCCAGCAGCTTAAGGGGAGGCGTGGGGAGCAATGAGCAGTTCTTC. It yields the protein CASSLRGGVGSNEQFF.

This chain connects TRBV18 to TRBJ1-3; D perhaps matches TRBD1 (6 bases). Germline loops: CDR1 KGHSH, CDR2 LQKENI. The ends were cut back, 2 bases at V and 3 bases at J, with 11 bases in the middle. The CDR3 length is 15 residues. CDR3 nucleotide sequence: TGTGCCAGCTCACCAGACAGGTCTGATGGAAACACCATATATTTT. Its protein is CASSPDRSDGNTIYF.

This clone was found once. V is TRBV7-2 and J is TRBJ2-7, with D perhaps TRBD2 (6 bases). This CDR3 region has 14 residues. From germline, CDR1 is SGHTA and CDR2 FQGNSA. The V and J ends lost 2 bases and 2 bases respectively, with 10 bases between them. The CDR3 is CASSLRRGTYEQYF. The CDR3 DNA sequence: TGTGCCAGCAGCTTACGGAGGGGTACCTACGAGCAGTACTTC.

This clone was observed at least ten times. The genes are TRBV7-9 and TRBJ2-3; possibly TRBD2 for D (5 bases). CDR3 length: 16 residues. V lost 5 bases to trimming and J lost 7 bases, with 22 bases between them. Germline V gene sequence: CDR1 SEHNR, CDR2 FQNEAQ (reference sequence). The CDR3 protein is CASSAKRRISAYTQYF. DNA of the CDR3: TGTGCCAGCAGCGCGAAGCGGCGGATATCAGCATATACGCAGTATTTT.

The chain has TRBV24-1 and TRBJ1-1; 10 bases map to TRBD1. This CDR3 is built from 15 residues. The ends lost 6 bases at V and 2 bases at J; junction bases unmatched: 5. The V gene's germline CDR1 is KGHDR and CDR2 SFDVKD. The CDR3 DNA follows: TGTGCCACCAGTAAGGGACAGGGGTCAAACACTGAAGCTTTCTTT. Protein product: CATSKGQGSNTEAFF.

The chain recombines TRBV3-1 (or the pseudogene TRBV3-2) with TRBJ1-4, with 7 positions matching TRBD1. After removal of 0 bases from V and 7 bases from J, the junction contained 8 bases not matched to a gene. Per the germline V gene, CDR1 is LGHDT and CDR2 is YNNKEL (reference sequence). This CDR3 has 16 residues. CDR3 in DNA: TGTGCCAGCAGCCAAGATAGGGGGCTCCCAGGTGAAAAACTGTTTTTT. Translated, it gives CASSQDRGLPGEKLFF.

The chain is built from TRBV18 and TRBJ2-5, with 7 bases fitting TRBD1. V dropped 3 bases and J dropped 5; count of bases not matched to a gene: 0. Germline V lookup: CDR1 KGHSH, CDR2 LQKENI. The CDR3 is made up of 12 amino acids. The CDR3 bases are TGTGCCAGCTCACCGACAGGGGAGACCCAGTACTTC. Protein sequence: CASSPTGETQYF.

This chain connects TRBV6-5 to TRBJ2-1, with 10 positions matching TRBD2. The V and J ends lost 6 bases and 4 bases, in that order; junction bases with no gene match: 6. Germline assignment: CDR1 MNHEY and CDR2 SVGAGI. The CDR3 runs 15 residues. CDR3 nucleotide sequence: TGTGCCAGCAGCCGTCCTAGCGGGGGATACAATGAGCAGTTCTTC. Its protein product is CASSRPSGGYNEQFF.

This chain connects TRBV19 to TRBJ2-7; 9 nucleotides line up with TRBD1. This CDR3 comprises 14 residues. CDR1 and CDR2 (germline): LNHDA, SQIVND (reference sequence). Unmatched junction bases numbered 7, after V lost 4 bases and J lost 6 bases. The CDR3 DNA sequence: TGTGCCAGTAGTACCGGGACAGGGCGCAGCGAGCAGTACTTC. It codes for CASSTGTGRSEQYF.

The rearrangement uses TRBV5-8 and TRBJ2-1; 12 bases fit TRBD2. This CDR3 is 15 amino acids long. The V gene's germline CDR1 is SGHTS and CDR2 YDEGEE. J lost 4 bases, V lost 3 bases, and 2 bases had no gene match. CDR3 nucleotides: TGTGCCAGCAGCTGGCTAGCGGGGGGGTACAATGAGCAGTTCTTC. Translation: CASSWLAGGYNEQFF.

This clone was observed a single time. V gene TRBV7-2 combines with J gene TRBJ2-1; the D is unclear. This CDR3 has 16 residues. CDR1 is SGHTA and CDR2 is FQGNSA in the germline V gene. Trimming shortened V by 0 bases and J by 0 bases, and 9 bases separated the two germline ends. In DNA form, the CDR3 reads TGTGCCAGCAGCTTAGCCCCCCTTAGCTCCTACAATGAGCAGTTCTTC. This codes for CASSLAPLSSYNEQFF.

CDR3 coding DNA: TGTGCCAGCTCTTTACGAACAGGGGATCCTAACTATGGCTACACCTTC. Amino acid sequence: CASSLRTGDPNYGYTF. This chain links TRBV18 with TRBJ1-2; TRBD1 agrees at 7 bases. J lost 0 bases, V lost 6 bases, and 10 bases had no gene match. Germline V gene data show CDR1 as KGHSH and CDR2 as LQKENI. The CDR3 is 16 amino acids.

The chain carries TRBV6-5 and TRBJ1-5, with D perhaps matching TRBD1 (6 bases). Trimming took off 2 bases at V and 4 bases at J, with 9 bases between the two ends. Germline V lookup: CDR1 MNHEY, CDR2 SVGAGI. This CDR3 has 14 residues. The CDR3 protein is CASSYGGSNQPQHF. The CDR3 coding sequence is TGTGCCAGCAGTTACGGGGGCTCTAATCAGCCCCAGCATTTT.

The gene calls are TRBV7-2 and TRBJ2-3; maybe TRBD2 (5 bases). Per germline, CDR1 SGHTA and CDR2 FQGNSA. The CDR3 consists of 15 residues. The V end lost 4 bases, the J end lost 3 bases, and 14 bases lay between the germline ends. CDR3 sequence reads: CASSYTPGLTDTQYF. CDR3 in DNA: TGTGCCAGCAGCTATACTCCTGGACTTACAGATACGCAGTATTTT.

This rearrangement joins TRBV9 to TRBJ1-1; D not certain. Germline V gene sequence: CDR1 SGDLS, CDR2 YYNGEE. V lost 3 bases and J 1 base, leaving 7 bases between the germline ends. This CDR3 spans 13 amino acids. In nucleotides, the CDR3 is TGTGCCAGCAGCGCCCCAGGGAACACTGAAGCTTTCTTT. This codes for CASSAPGNTEAFF.

This clone was found once. This chain links TRBV7-9 with TRBJ1-4, with a possible D match to TRBD1 (6 bases). CDR3 length: 12 residues. V was trimmed by 5 bases and J by 13 bases, leaving 14 bases between them. Germline loops: CDR1 SEHNR, CDR2 FQNEAQ (reference sequence). CDR3 sequence reads: CASSPDSQGLFF. CDR3 sequence (DNA): TGTGCCAGCAGCCCGGACAGCCAAGGACTGTTTTTT.

The chain carries TRBV7-3 and TRBJ2-3; 10 positions match TRBD2. CDR1 SGHTA and CDR2 FQGTGA come from the germline V gene. V was pared by 5 bases and J by 4 bases, with 9 bases of the junction left unmatched. The CDR3 totals 16 residues. The CDR3 here is CASSSFAAGGADTQYF. The CDR3 bases are TGTGCCAGCAGCAGCTTTGCAGCGGGGGGGGCAGATACGCAGTATTTT.

J is TRBJ2-3 and V is TRBV5-4, with 10 nucleotides matching TRBD2. Losses at the gene ends were 0 bases for V and 2 bases for J; bases not matched to a gene: 3. Germline CDR1 reads SGHNT; CDR2 reads YYREEE (reference sequence). The CDR3 sequence is 16 residues long. CDR3 nucleotides: TGTGCCAGCAGCTTGGCCCTAGCGGGGGACACAGATACGCAGTATTTT. Translation gives CASSLALAGDTDTQYF. Full variable domain (rest looked up from reference TRBV5-4 and TRBJ2-3): ETGVTQSPTHLIKTRGQQVTLRCSSQSGHNTVSWYQQALGQGPQFIFQYYREEENGRGNFPPRFSGLQFPNYSSELNVNALELDDSALYLCASSLALAGDTDTQYFGPGTRLTVL.

The count of this clone is one. The rearrangement joins TRBV6-5 to TRBJ2-3; 8 bases line up with TRBD1. Germline CDR1 and CDR2: MNHEY and SVGAGI. Germline trimming cut 7 bases from V and 0 bases from J; bases unmatched to any gene: 3. The CDR3 is 14 amino acids. The CDR3 nucleotides read TGTGCCAGCATGAGGACAGGGAGCACAGATACGCAGTATTTT. It encodes CASMRTGSTDTQYF.

The chain employs TRBV11-2 and TRBJ2-7; TRBD1 agrees at 9 bases. From germline, CDR1 is SGHAT and CDR2 FQNNGV. V gave up 5 bases and J gave up 3 bases; unmatched junction bases: 8. This CDR3 is 15 amino acids long. The CDR3 DNA follows: TGTGCCAGCAGCCATCGACCGGACAGGGGCTACGAGCAGTACTTC. Translating it yields CASSHRPDRGYEQYF.

This chain connects TRBV14 to TRBJ1-1; no firm D call. The germline CDR1 and CDR2 sequences are SGHDN and FVKESK. This CDR3 is built from 13 residues. V was shortened by 1 base and J by 4 bases, with 7 bases between the two germline ends. In DNA form, the CDR3 reads TGTGCCAGCAGCCAAGGCAGAATCACTGAAGCTTTCTTT. Its translation: CASSQGRITEAFF. Complete variable domain (other parts from reference TRBV14 and TRBJ1-1): EAGVTQFPSHSVIEKGQTVTLRCDPISGHDNLYWYRRVMGKEIKFLLHFVKESKQDESGMPNNRFLAERTGGTYSTLKVQPAELEDSGVYFCASSQGRITEAFFGQGTRLTVV.

V gene TRBV19 combines with J gene TRBJ2-7; the D gene is possibly TRBD1 (6 bases). Trimming stripped 3 bases from V and 1 base from J, with 13 bases between. There are 15 residues in the CDR3. In germline, CDR1 is LNHDA, CDR2 SQIVND (reference sequence). The CDR3 loop reads CASSIAGALSYEQYF. The CDR3 DNA reads as TGTGCCAGTAGTATCGCAGGGGCCCTATCCTACGAGCAGTACTTC. Using reference TRBV19 and TRBJ2-7 for the parts outside the CDR3, the full variable domain is DGGITQSPKYLFRKEGQNVTLSCEQNLNHDAMYWYRQDPGQGLRLIYYSQIVNDFQKGDIAEGYSVSREKKESFPLTVTSAQKNPTAFYLCASSIAGALSYEQYFGPGTRLTVT.

This sequence joins TRBV18 and TRBJ1-6; weak D call: TRBD1 (6 bases). Germline V gene sequence: CDR1 KGHSH, CDR2 LQKENI. There are 15 residues in the CDR3. V lost 3 bases and J 7 bases, leaving 13 bases between the germline ends. The CDR3, as DNA: TGTGCCAGCTCACCCCAACCGGACAGAAATTCACCCCTCCACTTT. Its protein product is CASSPQPDRNSPLHF.

J is TRBJ1-2 and V is TRBV18; D unclear. The ends were cut back, 0 bases at V and 2 bases at J, with 16 bases in the middle. The CDR3 covers 17 residues. Germline loops: CDR1 KGHSH, CDR2 LQKENI. The CDR3, as DNA: TGTGCCAGCTCACCACCGTCGGGAATAACGAGGAACTATGGCTACACCTTC. Encoded protein: CASSPPSGITRNYGYTF.

J is TRBJ2-7 and V is TRBV19, with D possibly matching TRBD2 (6 bases). The CDR3 has 15 amino acids. Per the germline V gene, CDR1 is LNHDA and CDR2 is SQIVND (reference sequence). V was trimmed by 4 bases and J by 4 bases, leaving 17 bases between them. The CDR3 loop reads CASSTGGARSYEQYF. The CDR3 coding sequence is TGTGCCAGTAGTACCGGAGGGGCGAGATCATACGAGCAGTACTTC.

V usage is TRBV20-1 and J usage is TRBJ2-5, with D possibly being TRBD1 (6 bases). The CDR3 consists of 11 residues. Germline V gene sequence: CDR1 DFQATT, CDR2 SNEGSKA (reference sequence). V was shortened by 6 bases and J by 5 bases, with 10 bases between the two germline ends. The CDR3: CSAGQSETQYF. CDR3 DNA: TGCAGTGCCGGACAGTCGGAGACCCAGTACTTC.